Sequencing of this TCR beta chain was carried out in a study of T cells in Graves' hyperthyroidism and ophthalmopathy. Notes on the study in general: Ophthalmopathy prediction by the model preceded onset by a median roughly 6 months.

TCR beta CDR3 region amplification was performed from RNA transcripts. HTBI primers were used for first-round RT-PCR of the TCR CDR3. Each CDR3 protein gets one entry after TCRdb re-called the multiplex PCR reads with MiXCR. This table has 490,000 or so distinct CDR3 sequences, more than 15% appearing once. The CDR3 covers 12 residues. From germline, CDR1 is MNHEY and CDR2 SMNVEV (reference sequence). With 5 bases removed from V and 0 bases from J, the gap between germline ends came to 4 bases. This clonotype has only a few counts. Its antigen is not known. Given a much more abundant clone one base away, this may be a read error.

The sequencing sample was made of blood. The source of this sequence is a woman in her 30s with Graves' ophthalmopathy. The chain couples TRBV27 to TRBJ1-2; no definite D call. The CDR3 nucleotides read TGTGCCAGCAGTGGTCCTAACTATGGCTACACCTTC. Translated: CASSGPNYGYTF.